This T cell receptor beta chain originates from a study of patients and donors after allogeneic stem cell transplantation. TCRdb re-called the RT-PCR reads through MiXCR, storing one row per CDR3 protein. The data show about 960,000 distinct CDR3 sequences, about a sixth seen once. The CDR3 spans 14 residues. Germline assignment: CDR1 MNHNS and CDR2 SASEGT. Trimming took 7 bases from V and 1 from J; bases not matched to a gene: 4. This clonotype was picked up many times. The TCR originated in a human donor who was either an allogeneic HSCT recipient or a stem cell or donor lymphocyte infusion donor (not recorded which). It is not recorded whose cells these are; they may come from a transplant donor. The chain links TRBV6-1 to TRBJ2-7; 10 nucleotides line up with TRBD2. Sequencing used blood, either unsorted or a sorted T cell fraction (not recorded which). For the CDR3, the DNA is TGTGCCAGCACTCGGACTAGCGGTTCCTACGAGCAGTACTTC. This encodes CASTRTSGSYEQYF.